In its sample, the clone carrying this T cell receptor beta chain was seen a few times. One end of the junction is discordant with germline, which a read error may explain. Looked up from germline, CDR1 is DFQATT and CDR2 is SNEGSKA (reference sequence). This CDR3 has 11 residues. The data were taken from a study of blood T cell repertoires in COVID-19. Overall study context: Some COVID-19 samples were acute and others convalescent; all came from the United States, Italy and Spain. PBMCs, B-cell-depleted T cells, or T cells were the source of the cDNA or gDNA that made up the material.

Some clones are missing from TCRdb's copy, which holds only in-frame ones; the method was immunoSEQ multiplex PCR. The table has about 220,000 clones, 60% to 85% seen once. The chain has TRBV20-1 and TRBJ2-7; 9 bases map to TRBD2. Material: peripheral blood. The TCR comes from a woman aged 70 to 79 with acute or convalescent COVID-19. CDR3 residues: CRAKRGDEQYF. CDR3 bases: TGCAGAGCTAAGCGGGGGGACGAGCAGTACTTC.